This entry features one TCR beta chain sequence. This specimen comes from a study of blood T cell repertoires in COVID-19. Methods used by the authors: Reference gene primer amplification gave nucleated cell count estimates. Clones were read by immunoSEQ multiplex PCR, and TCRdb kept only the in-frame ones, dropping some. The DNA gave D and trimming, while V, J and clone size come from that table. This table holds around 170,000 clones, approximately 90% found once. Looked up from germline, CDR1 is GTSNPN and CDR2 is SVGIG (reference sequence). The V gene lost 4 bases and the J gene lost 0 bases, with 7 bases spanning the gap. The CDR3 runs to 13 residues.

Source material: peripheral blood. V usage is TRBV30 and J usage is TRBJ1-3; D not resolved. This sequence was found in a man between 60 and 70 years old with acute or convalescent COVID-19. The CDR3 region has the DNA TGTGCCTGGACGGGGAACTCTGGAAACACCATATATTTT. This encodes CAWTGNSGNTIYF.